Each of the 3 T cell receptor beta chains below was sequenced from the same sample in a study of blood T cell repertoires in COVID-19. Sequencing was performed with immunoSEQ multiplex PCR; in TCRdb, only in-frame clones are kept and a portion is missing. The sample has some 180,000 clones; 60% to 85% are singletons. What was sequenced was peripheral blood. These receptor sequences come from a woman between 50 and 59 years old with active or convalescent COVID-19.

In its sample, this clone was seen a few times. The chain combines TRBV11-2 with TRBJ2-6, with TRBD1 matching over 7 bases. The CDR3 length is 19 residues. The J segment lost 0 bases and the V segment lost 5 bases, leaving 13 bases of the junction unmatched. From germline, CDR1 is SGHAT and CDR2 FQNNGV. CDR3 loop: CASSRRGQELLSGANVLTF. The CDR3 nucleotides read TGTGCCAGCAGCCGGAGAGGACAGGAACTCCTCTCTGGGGCCAACGTCCTGACTTTC.

The chain carries TRBV6-6 and TRBJ1-1; D is uncertain. V was trimmed by 7 bases and J by 1 base, leaving 4 bases between them. Germline V gives CDR1 MNHNY, CDR2 SVGAGI (reference sequence). The CDR3 extends over 11 amino acids. CDR3 sequence: CASTENTEAFF. The CDR3 nucleotides read TGTGCCAGCACAGAGAACACTGAAGCTTTCTTT.

CDR3 DNA sequence: TGTGCCAGCAGTTCCAACGTGGGGCTCCGGGACTATGGCTACACCTTC. It codes for CASSSNVGLRDYGYTF. This rearrangement joins TRBV7-2 to TRBJ1-2; a possible D gene is TRBD1 (5 bases). The CDR3 sequence is 16 residues long. Germline V gives CDR1 SGHTA, CDR2 FQGNSA. Trimming left V 6 bases short and J 3 bases short, with 20 bases between.